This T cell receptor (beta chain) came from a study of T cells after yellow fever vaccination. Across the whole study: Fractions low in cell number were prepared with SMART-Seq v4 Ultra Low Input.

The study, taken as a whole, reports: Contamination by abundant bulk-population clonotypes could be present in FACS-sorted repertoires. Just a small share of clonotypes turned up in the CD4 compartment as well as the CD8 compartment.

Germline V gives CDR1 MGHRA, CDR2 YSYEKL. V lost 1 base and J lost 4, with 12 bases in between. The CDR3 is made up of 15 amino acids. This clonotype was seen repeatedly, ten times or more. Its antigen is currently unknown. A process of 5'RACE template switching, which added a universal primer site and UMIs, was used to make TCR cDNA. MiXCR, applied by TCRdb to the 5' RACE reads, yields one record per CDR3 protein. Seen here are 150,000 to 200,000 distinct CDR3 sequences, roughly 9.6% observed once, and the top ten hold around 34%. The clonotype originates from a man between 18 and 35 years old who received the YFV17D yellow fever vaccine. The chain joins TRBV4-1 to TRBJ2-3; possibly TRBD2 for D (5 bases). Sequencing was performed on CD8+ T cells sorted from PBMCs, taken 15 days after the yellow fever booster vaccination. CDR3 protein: CASSQGASIADTQYF. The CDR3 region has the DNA TGCGCCAGCAGCCAAGGGGCTAGCATCGCAGATACGCAGTATTTT.